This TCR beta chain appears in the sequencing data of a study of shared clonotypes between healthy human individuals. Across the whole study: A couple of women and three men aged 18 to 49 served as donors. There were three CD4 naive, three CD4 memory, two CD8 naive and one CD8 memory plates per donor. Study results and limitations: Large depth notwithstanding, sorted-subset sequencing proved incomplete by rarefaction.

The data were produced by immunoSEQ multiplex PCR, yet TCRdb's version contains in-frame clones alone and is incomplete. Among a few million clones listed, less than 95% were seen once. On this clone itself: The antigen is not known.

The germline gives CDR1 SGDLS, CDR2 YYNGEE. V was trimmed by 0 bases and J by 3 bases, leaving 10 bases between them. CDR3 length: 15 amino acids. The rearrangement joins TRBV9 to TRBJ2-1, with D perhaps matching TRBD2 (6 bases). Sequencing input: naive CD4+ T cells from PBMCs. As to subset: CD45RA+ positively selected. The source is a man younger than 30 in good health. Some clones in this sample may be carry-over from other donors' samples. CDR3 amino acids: CASSVVADHYNEQFF. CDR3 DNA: TGTGCCAGCAGCGTAGTAGCGGACCACTACAATGAGCAGTTCTTC.